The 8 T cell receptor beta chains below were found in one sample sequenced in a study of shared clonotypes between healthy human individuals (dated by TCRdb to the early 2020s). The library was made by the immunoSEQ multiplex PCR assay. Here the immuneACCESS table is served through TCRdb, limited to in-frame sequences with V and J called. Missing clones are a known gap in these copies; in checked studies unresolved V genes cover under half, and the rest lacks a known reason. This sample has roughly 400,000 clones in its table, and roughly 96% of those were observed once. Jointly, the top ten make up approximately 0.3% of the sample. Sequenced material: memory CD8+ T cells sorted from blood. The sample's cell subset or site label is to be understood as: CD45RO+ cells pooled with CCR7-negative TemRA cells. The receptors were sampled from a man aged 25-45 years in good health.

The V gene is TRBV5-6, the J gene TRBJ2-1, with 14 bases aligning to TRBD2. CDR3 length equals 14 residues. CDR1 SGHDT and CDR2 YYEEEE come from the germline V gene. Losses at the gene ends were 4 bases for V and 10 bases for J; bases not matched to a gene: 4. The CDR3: CASSPGLAGDEQFF. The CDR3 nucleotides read TGTGCCAGCAGCCCGGGACTAGCGGGAGACGAGCAGTTCTTC.

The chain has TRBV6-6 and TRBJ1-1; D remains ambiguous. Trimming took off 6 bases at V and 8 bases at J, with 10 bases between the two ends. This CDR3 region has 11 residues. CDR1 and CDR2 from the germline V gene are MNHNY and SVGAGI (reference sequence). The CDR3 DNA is TGTGCCAGCAGCGTTGACCGCGAAGCTTTCTTT. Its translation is CASSVDREAFF.

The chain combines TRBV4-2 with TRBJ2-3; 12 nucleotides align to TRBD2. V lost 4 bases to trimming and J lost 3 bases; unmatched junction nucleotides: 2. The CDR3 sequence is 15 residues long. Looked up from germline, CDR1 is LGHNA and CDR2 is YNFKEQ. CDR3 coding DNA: TGTGCCAGCAGCCGACTAGCGGGAGCAACAGATACGCAGTATTTT. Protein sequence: CASSRLAGATDTQYF.

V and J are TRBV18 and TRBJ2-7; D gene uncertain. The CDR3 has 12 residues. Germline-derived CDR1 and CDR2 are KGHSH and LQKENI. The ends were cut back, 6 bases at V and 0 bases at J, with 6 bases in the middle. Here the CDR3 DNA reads TGTGCCAGCTCGATAACCTCCTACGAGCAGTACTTC. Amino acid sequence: CASSITSYEQYF. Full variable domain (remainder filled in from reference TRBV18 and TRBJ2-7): NAGVMQNPRHLVRRRGQEARLRCSPMKGHSHVYWYRQLPEEGLKFMVYLQKENIIDESGMPKERFSAEFPKEGPSILRIQQVVRGDSAAYFCASSITSYEQYFGPGTRLTVT.

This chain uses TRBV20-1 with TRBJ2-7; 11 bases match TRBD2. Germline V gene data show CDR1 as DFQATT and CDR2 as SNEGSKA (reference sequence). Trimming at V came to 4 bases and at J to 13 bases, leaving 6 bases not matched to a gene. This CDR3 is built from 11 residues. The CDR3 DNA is TGCAGTGCTATATTAACTAGCGGGAGATACTTC. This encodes CSAILTSGRYF.

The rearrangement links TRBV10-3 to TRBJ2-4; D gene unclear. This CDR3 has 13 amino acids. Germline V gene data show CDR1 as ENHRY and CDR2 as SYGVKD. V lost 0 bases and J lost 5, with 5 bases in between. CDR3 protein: CAISESSQNIQYF. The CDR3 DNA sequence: TGTGCCATCAGTGAGTCCTCCCAAAACATTCAGTACTTC.

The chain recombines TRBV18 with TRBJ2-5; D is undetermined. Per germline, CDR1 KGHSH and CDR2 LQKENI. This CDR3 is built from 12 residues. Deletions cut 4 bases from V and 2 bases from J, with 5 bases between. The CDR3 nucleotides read TGTGCCAGCTCACAGACACAAGAGACCCAGTACTTC. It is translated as CASSQTQETQYF.

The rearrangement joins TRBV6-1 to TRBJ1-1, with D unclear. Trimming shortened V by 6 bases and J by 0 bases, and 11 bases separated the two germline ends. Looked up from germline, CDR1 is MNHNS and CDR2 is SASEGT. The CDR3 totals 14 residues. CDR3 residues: CASSKARVNTEAFF. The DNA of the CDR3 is TGTGCCAGCAGCAAAGCCCGGGTGAACACTGAAGCTTTCTTT.